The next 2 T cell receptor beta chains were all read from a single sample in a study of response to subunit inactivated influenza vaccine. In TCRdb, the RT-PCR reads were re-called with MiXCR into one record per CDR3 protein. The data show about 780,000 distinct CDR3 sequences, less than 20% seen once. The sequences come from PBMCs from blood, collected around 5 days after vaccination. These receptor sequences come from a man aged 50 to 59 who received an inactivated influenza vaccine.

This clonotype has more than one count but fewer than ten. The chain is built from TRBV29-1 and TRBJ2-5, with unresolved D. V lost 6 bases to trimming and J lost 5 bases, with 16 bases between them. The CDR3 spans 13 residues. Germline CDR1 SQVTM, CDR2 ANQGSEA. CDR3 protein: CSVARVQRETQYF. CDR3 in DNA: TGCAGCGTAGCTAGGGTGCAGAGGGAGACCCAGTACTTC.

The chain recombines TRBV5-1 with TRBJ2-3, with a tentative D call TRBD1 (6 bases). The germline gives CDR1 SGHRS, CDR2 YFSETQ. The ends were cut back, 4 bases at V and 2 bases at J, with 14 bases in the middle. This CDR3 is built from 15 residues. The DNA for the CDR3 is TGCGCCAGCAGCCGGACAGCCCTTAACACAGATACGCAGTATTTT. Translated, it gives CASSRTALNTDTQYF.